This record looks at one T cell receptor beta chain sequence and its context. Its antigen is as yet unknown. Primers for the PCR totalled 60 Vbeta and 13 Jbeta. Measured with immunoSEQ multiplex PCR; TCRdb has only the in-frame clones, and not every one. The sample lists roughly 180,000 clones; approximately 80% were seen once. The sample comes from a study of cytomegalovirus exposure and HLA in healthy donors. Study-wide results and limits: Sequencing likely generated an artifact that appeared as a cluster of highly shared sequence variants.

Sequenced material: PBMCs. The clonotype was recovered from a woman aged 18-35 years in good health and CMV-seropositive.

The CDR3 coding sequence is TGTGCCAGCAGTAAAAGCAAGCCCCAGTACTTC. Protein: CASSKSKPQYF. This rearrangement joins TRBV6-1 to TRBJ2-5; D unresolved. CDR1 and CDR2 from the germline V gene are MNHNS and SASEGT. This CDR3 is built from 11 residues. V lost 5 bases and J lost 9, with 10 bases in between.